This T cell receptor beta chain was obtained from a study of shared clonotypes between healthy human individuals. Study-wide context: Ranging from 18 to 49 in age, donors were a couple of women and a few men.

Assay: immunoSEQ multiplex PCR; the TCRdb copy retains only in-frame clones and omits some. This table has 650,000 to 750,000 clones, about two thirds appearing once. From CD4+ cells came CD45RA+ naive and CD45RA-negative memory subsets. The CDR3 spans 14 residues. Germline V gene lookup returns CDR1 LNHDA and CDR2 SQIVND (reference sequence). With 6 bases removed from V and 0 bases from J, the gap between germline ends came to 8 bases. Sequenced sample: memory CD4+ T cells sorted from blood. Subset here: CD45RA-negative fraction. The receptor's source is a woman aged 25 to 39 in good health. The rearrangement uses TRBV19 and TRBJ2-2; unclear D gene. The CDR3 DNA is TGTGCCAGTAGGAGGAGAGCGAACACCGGGGAGCTGTTTTTT. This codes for CASRRRANTGELFF.